This T cell receptor beta chain was retrieved from a study of blood T cells in healthy people across ages. PCR was performed a second time for about 6 to 12 cycles using a sample-barcoded 5' primer and a J-beta primer mix. TCRdb reprocessed the 5' RACE reads with MiXCR, giving one entry per CDR3 protein. Counted here are some 1.5 million distinct CDR3 sequences, approximately 42% occurring once; the ten biggest clones make up about 4.1%. Unmatched junction bases numbered 9, after V lost 3 bases and J lost 3 bases. Per the germline V gene, CDR1 is KGHSH and CDR2 is LQKENI. The CDR3 is made up of 17 amino acids. Study conclusions and caveats: The unknown donor CMV status may have confounded expanded clonotype changes. Fewer expanded clones and more diversity marked long-lived versus aged donors.

A remark on this clonotype: The antigen remains unidentified.

Sequenced input: blood. The V gene is TRBV18, the J gene TRBJ2-3; the match to TRBD2 covers 10 bases. This TCR came from a woman aged 18-30 years in good health. For the CDR3, the DNA is TGTGCCAGCTCACCCGGAAAGCTAGCGGGAGTTACAGATACGCAGTATTTT. Amino acid sequence: CASSPGKLAGVTDTQYF.